Listed below are T cell receptor beta chains from one sample, sequenced in a study of blood T cell repertoires in COVID-19. Assay used: immunoSEQ multiplex PCR; TCRdb lists only in-frame clones, some missing. The sample shows around 130,000 clones, roughly 84% of them seen only once. The specimen sequenced was PBMCs or T cells enriched from blood (not recorded which). The receptors stem from a woman aged 25 to 45 who had recovered from COVID-19. Both conserved end residues are part of each CDR3. Fields, in order: V gene, clone size, D gene, CDR3 length, J gene, CDR3 DNA, CDR3 protein. The D gene is left open where the match is weak. Not all rows give a size; the values are once, few, many and, for expanded clones, a class.

>TRBV7-3|NA|NA|15|TRBJ2-6
TGTGCCAGCAGCACCGGACTTGAAGGGGCCAACGTCCTGACTTTC
CASSTGLEGANVLTF
>TRBV30|NA|TRBD2|15|TRBJ2-3
TGTGCCTGGAGTGTCGGGGGGGTACCCACAGATACGCAGTATTTT
CAWSVGGVPTDTQYF
>TRBV18|few|NA|16|TRBJ2-1
TGTGCCAGCTCACCACGGTTCTCAGGGGTGGCCAATGAGCAGTTCTTC
CASSPRFSGVANEQFF
>TRBV3-1/TRBV3-2|NA|NA|14|TRBJ1-4
TGTGCCAGCAGAGACGGGCAGGGGCGGGAAAAACTGTTTTTT
CASRDGQGREKLFF
>TRBV11-2|NA|TRBD2|16|TRBJ2-5
TGTGCCAGCAGTAGAGGGATAGCGGGGCCCCAAGAGACCCAGTACTTC
CASSRGIAGPQETQYF
>TRBV29-1|NA|NA|13|TRBJ1-5
TGCAGCGTTGCTGGGCAAAGCAATCAGCCCCAGCATTTT
CSVAGQSNQPQHF
>TRBV6-1|NA|TRBD1|17|TRBJ1-6
TGTGCCAGCAGTGAAGGGTGGGGCAGGGGGCATAATTCACCCCTCCACTTT
CASSEGWGRGHNSPLHF
>TRBV24-1|NA|TRBD1|18|TRBJ2-2
TGTGCCACCAGTGATCCCCTGCCTGGACAGGGGGCAGGCGGGGAGCTGTTTTTT
CATSDPLPGQGAGGELFF
>TRBV5-1|NA|NA|14|TRBJ1-2
TGCGCCAGCAGCTCGGTCTTAGCTAACTATGGCTACACCTTC
CASSSVLANYGYTF
>TRBV25-1|NA|NA|18|TRBJ1-5
TGTGCCAGCAGTGCCGGGACACTTGGAGATGGGCAATCAGCGCCCCAGCATTTT
CASSAGTLGDGQSAPQHF
>TRBV4-1|NA|TRBD1|20|TRBJ1-5
TGCGCCAGCAGCCAAGAATTGGGGACAGGGGTAAATCCAGGCAATCAGCCCCAGCATTTT
CASSQELGTGVNPGNQPQHF
>TRBV7-9|NA|NA|17|TRBJ1-6
TGTGCCAGCAGCTTAAGTGGCCGAGAAGACTTAAATTCACCCCTCCACTTT
CASSLSGREDLNSPLHF
>TRBV3-1/TRBV3-2|once|TRBD2|15|TRBJ2-7
TGTGCCAGCAGCCAAGCCCCTAGCGGAACCTACGAGCAGTACTTC
CASSQAPSGTYEQYF
>TRBV27|NA|TRBD1|14|TRBJ1-2
TGTGCCAGCAGTTTAGGACAGGGGGCGCGTGGCTACACCTTC
CASSLGQGARGYTF
>TRBV7-6|NA|TRBD2|17|TRBJ2-1
TGTGCCAGCAGCTTATGGTCTAGCGGGGAGTTGGGCAATGAGCAGTTCTTC
CASSLWSSGELGNEQFF
>TRBV4-3|medium-sized|TRBD2|17|TRBJ2-2
TGCGCCAGCAGCCAAGATTTTCCTCTAGCGGGACACGGGGAGCTGTTTTTT
CASSQDFPLAGHGELFF
>TRBV3-1/TRBV3-2|NA|TRBD2|14|TRBJ2-7
TGTGCCAGCAGCCGTGGCGGGAGCTCCTACGAGCAGTACTTC
CASSRGGSSYEQYF
>TRBV18|NA|NA|15|TRBJ1-4
TGTGCCAGCTCACAGGACAGCGTAACTAATGAAAAACTGTTTTTT
CASSQDSVTNEKLFF
>TRBV19|NA|NA|17|TRBJ1-4
TGTGCCAGTAGACATAAGGGACAAGGCACAACTAATGAAAAACTGTTTTTT
CASRHKGQGTTNEKLFF
>TRBV6-5|once|TRBD2|16|TRBJ2-7
TGTGCCAGCAGTTACTGGGGACTAGAGGACCGGGTCGGGCAGTACTTC
CASSYWGLEDRVGQYF
>TRBV28|NA|TRBD1|14|TRBJ1-1
TGTGCCAGCGCCGAGACAGGGGAGAACACTGAAGCTTTCTTT
CASAETGENTEAFF
>TRBV5-4|NA|TRBD1|14|TRBJ2-3
TGTGCCAGCAGCTACGACAGGGCCCTAGATACGCAGTATTTT
CASSYDRALDTQYF
>TRBV2|NA|NA|17|TRBJ1-4
TGTGCCAGCAGCTACGGACAGCTCCTAGGCTTTAATGAAAAACTGTTTTTT
CASSYGQLLGFNEKLFF
>TRBV6-1|few|TRBD1|13|TRBJ1-2
TGTGCCAGCAGTCCGACAGGGGACTATGGCTACACCTTC
CASSPTGDYGYTF
>TRBV5-5|medium-sized|NA|15|TRBJ1-5
TGTGCCAGCAGCTTGTTTAGGGGTGGCAATCAGCCCCAGCATTTT
CASSLFRGGNQPQHF
>TRBV14|NA|NA|16|TRBJ1-3
TGTGCCAGCAGCCAAGAAAAGGGGTTCTCTGGAAACACCATATATTTT
CASSQEKGFSGNTIYF
>TRBV7-6|NA|TRBD2|15|TRBJ2-3
TGTGCCAGCAGCTTATGGGCGGGGGGGACAGATACGCAGTATTTT
CASSLWAGGTDTQYF
>TRBV6-2/TRBV6-3|few|NA|14|TRBJ2-1
TGTGCCAGCAGTTACGGGGCTGTCTACAATGAGCAGTTCTTC
CASSYGAVYNEQFF
>TRBV27|NA|NA|14|TRBJ2-7
TGTGCCAGCAGTTTTGGGGGCAGCTCCTACGAGCAGTACTTC
CASSFGGSSYEQYF
>TRBV7-6|NA|TRBD1|14|TRBJ1-2
TGTGCCAGCAGCTCGGACAGGGGGATTCAAGGCTACACCTTC
CASSSDRGIQGYTF
>TRBV6-2/TRBV6-3|NA|TRBD2|20|TRBJ2-3
TGTGCCAGCAGTAATTTTAGCCGACTAGCGGAATTTTATAGCACAGATACGCAGTATTTT
CASSNFSRLAEFYSTDTQYF
>TRBV18|NA|TRBD2|18|TRBJ2-4
TGTGCCAGCTCACCTCTGGTCGGACTAGCGGGAGCCAAAAACATTCAGTACTTC
CASSPLVGLAGAKNIQYF
>TRBV7-2|few|TRBD1|12|TRBJ1-2
TGTGCCAGGCGGGACAGCGGCTATGGCTACACCTTC
CARRDSGYGYTF
>TRBV3-1/TRBV3-2|few|TRBD1|13|TRBJ2-7
TGTGCCAGCAGCCAAGATGTCGGGACAGGGCAGTACTTC
CASSQDVGTGQYF
>TRBV27|NA|NA|16|TRBJ2-3
TGTGCCAGCTCCCCGGGCAGGGGCTTTAAGACAGATACGCAGTATTTT
CASSPGRGFKTDTQYF
>TRBV6-4|few|NA|15|TRBJ2-3
TGTGCCAGCAGTGACCAGGAGGGATCCACAGATACGCAGTATTTT
CASSDQEGSTDTQYF
>TRBV19|NA|NA|16|TRBJ2-7
TGTGCCAGTAGTCCGAGGACTACCACGAGCTCCTACGAGCAGTACTTC
CASSPRTTTSSYEQYF
>TRBV6-5|NA|TRBD1|14|TRBJ2-5
TGTGCCAGCAGTTACCCCGGACAGGGAGAGACCCAGTACTTC
CASSYPGQGETQYF
>TRBV3-1/TRBV3-2|NA|TRBD1|16|TRBJ1-2
TGTGCCAGCAGCCAAGAGGGGACAGGGTCTAACTATGGCTACACCTTC
CASSQEGTGSNYGYTF
>TRBV2|NA|TRBD1|14|TRBJ1-4
TGTGCCAGCAGTTCCGACAGGGGGGATGAAAAACTGTTTTTT
CASSSDRGDEKLFF